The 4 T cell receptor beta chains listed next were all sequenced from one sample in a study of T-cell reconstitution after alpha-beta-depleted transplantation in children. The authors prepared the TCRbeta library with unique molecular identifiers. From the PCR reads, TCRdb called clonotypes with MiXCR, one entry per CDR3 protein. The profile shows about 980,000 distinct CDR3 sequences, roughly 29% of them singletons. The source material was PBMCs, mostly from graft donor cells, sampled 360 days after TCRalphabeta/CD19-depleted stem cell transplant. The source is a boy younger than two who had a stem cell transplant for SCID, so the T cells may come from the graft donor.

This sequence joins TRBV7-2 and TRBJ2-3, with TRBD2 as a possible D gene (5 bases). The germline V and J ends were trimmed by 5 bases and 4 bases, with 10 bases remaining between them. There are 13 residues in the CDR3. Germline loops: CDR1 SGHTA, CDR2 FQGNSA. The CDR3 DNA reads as TGTGCCAGCAGCCGACCTAGCCCAGATACGCAGTATTTT. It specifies CASSRPSPDTQYF.

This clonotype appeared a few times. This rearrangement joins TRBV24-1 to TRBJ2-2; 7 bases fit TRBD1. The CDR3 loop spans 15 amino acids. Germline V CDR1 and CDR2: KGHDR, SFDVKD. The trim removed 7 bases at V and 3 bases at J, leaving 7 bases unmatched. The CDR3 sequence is CATSLGQAHTGELFF. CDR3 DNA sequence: TGTGCCACCAGCCTCGGACAGGCCCACACCGGGGAGCTGTTTTTT.

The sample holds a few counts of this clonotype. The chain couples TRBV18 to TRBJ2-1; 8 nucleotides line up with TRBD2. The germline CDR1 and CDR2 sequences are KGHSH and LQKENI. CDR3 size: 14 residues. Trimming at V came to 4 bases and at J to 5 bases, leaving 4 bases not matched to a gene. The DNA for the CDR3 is TGTGCCAGCTCACGCTCGGGAGGGCACAATGAGCAGTTCTTC. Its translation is CASSRSGGHNEQFF.

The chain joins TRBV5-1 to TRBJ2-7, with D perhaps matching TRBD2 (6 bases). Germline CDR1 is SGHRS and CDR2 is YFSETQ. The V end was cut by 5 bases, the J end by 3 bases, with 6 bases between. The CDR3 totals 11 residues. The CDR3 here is CASRGGYEQYF. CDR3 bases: TGCGCCAGCAGGGGAGGCTACGAGCAGTACTTC.